The 5 T cell receptor beta chains below were found in one sample sequenced in a study of CD8+ T cells in alopecia areata. TCR sequencing used cDNA made by reverse transcription of extracted RNA. Sequenced by immunoSEQ multiplex PCR; TCRdb stores in-frame clones only, minus some. The table records 110,000 or so clones, around 55% of them present only once. The sequenced sample was CD8+ T cells sorted from blood. Receptor source: a human donor in good health.

This rearrangement joins TRBV30 to TRBJ2-7; TRBD1 is a possible D gene (5 bases). Deletions cut 5 bases from V and 6 bases from J, with 20 bases between. Germline loops: CDR1 GTSNPN, CDR2 SVGIG (reference sequence). The CDR3 is made up of 14 amino acids. The CDR3 nucleotides are TGTGCCTGGGGGGCTTTGACAGCCCCCCTCGAGCAGTACTTC. Its protein product is CAWGALTAPLEQYF. Full variable domain (missing parts from reference TRBV30 and TRBJ2-7): SQTIHQWPATLVQPVGSPLSLECTVEGTSNPNLYWYRQAAGRGLQLLFYSVGIGQISSEVPQNLSASRPQDRQFILSSKKLLLSDSGFYLCAWGALTAPLEQYFGPGTRLTVT.

The rearrangement links TRBV28 to TRBJ1-2; no clear D gene. The germline gives CDR1 MDHEN, CDR2 SYDVKM. The CDR3 covers 12 residues. The V and J ends lost 3 bases and 6 bases respectively, with 8 bases between them. This CDR3 reads CASSLGSDGYTF. The CDR3 DNA follows: TGTGCCAGCAGTTTGGGGTCGGATGGCTACACCTTC.

The chain carries TRBV7-9 and TRBJ2-7; D remains unclear. Trimming left V 1 base short and J 2 bases short, with 3 bases between. The CDR3 consists of 12 residues. CDR1 is SEHNR and CDR2 is FQNEAQ in the germline V gene (reference sequence). CDR3 sequence reads: CASSLVAYEQYF. DNA of the CDR3: TGTGCCAGCAGCTTAGTGGCCTACGAGCAGTACTTC. Together with reference TRBV7-9 and TRBJ2-7, the CDR3 gives the full variable domain: DTGVSQNPRHKITKRGQNVTFRCDPISEHNRLYWYRQTLGQGPEFLTYFQNEAQLEKSRLLSDRFSAERPKGSFSTLEIQRTEQGDSAMYLCASSLVAYEQYFGPGTRLTVT.

This clone was detected a few times. The J gene is TRBJ2-4, the V gene TRBV30; D ambiguous. The length of the CDR3 is 12 residues. Trimming shortened V by 2 bases and J by 8 bases, and 10 bases separated the two germline ends. The germline V gene encodes CDR1 GTSNPN and CDR2 SVGIG (reference sequence). This chain's CDR3 is CAWSPGWDIQYF. The CDR3 region has the DNA TGTGCCTGGAGTCCGGGCTGGGACATTCAGTACTTC. Supplemented by reference TRBV30 and TRBJ2-4, the full variable domain reads SQTIHQWPATLVQPVGSPLSLECTVEGTSNPNLYWYRQAAGRGLQLLFYSVGIGQISSEVPQNLSASRPQDRQFILSSKKLLLSDSGFYLCAWSPGWDIQYFGAGTRLSVL.

The genes are TRBV28 and TRBJ2-1; 10 positions match TRBD2. This CDR3 has 16 residues. V shed 4 bases, J shed 8 bases, and the junction held 11 bases outside the gene matches. CDR1 is MDHEN and CDR2 is SYDVKM in the germline V gene. Here the CDR3 DNA reads TGTGCCAGCAGTTCCCGGATGGGGACTAGCGATGATGAGCAGTTCTTC. It specifies CASSSRMGTSDDEQFF.